The rows below give T cell receptor beta chains drawn from one sample of a study of cytomegalovirus exposure and HLA in healthy donors. Measured with immunoSEQ multiplex PCR; TCRdb has only the in-frame clones, and not every one. The sample lists about 200,000 clones; under 85% were seen once. Input material: PBMCs. The receptors come from a man aged 50 to 60 in good health and CMV-seronegative. Each CDR3 is given with its conserved first and last residue. D genes are given only for firm matches.

>TRBJ2-1|TRBV27|TRBD2
CASSSGGVYNEQFF
TGTGCCAGCAGTTCGGGGGGGGTCTACAATGAGCAGTTCTTC
>TRBJ2-1|TRBV2|TRBD2
CASSDQGLAGSSYNEQFF
TGTGCCAGCAGTGACCAAGGACTAGCGGGTAGTTCCTACAATGAGCAGTTCTTC
>TRBJ1-1|TRBV27|TRBD1
CASCDRGPYTEAFF
TGTGCCAGCTGCGACAGGGGGCCCTACACTGAAGCTTTCTTT
>TRBJ2-1|TRBV28|-
CASTRDNEQFF
TGTGCCAGCACCCGGGACAATGAGCAGTTCTTC
>TRBJ2-1|TRBV15|TRBD2
CATSRDLAGQVYNEQFF
TGTGCCACCAGCAGAGATCTAGCGGGCCAAGTGTACAATGAGCAGTTCTTC
>TRBJ2-7|TRBV6-6|TRBD1
CASGGQTSYEQYF
TGTGCCAGTGGGGGACAGACCTCCTACGAGCAGTACTTC
>TRBJ2-1|TRBV9|-
CASSVGGRGSYNEQFF
TGTGCCAGCAGCGTAGGGGGCAGGGGATCCTACAATGAGCAGTTCTTC
>TRBJ2-5|TRBV5-6|TRBD2
CASSRGRGVEETQYF
TGTGCCAGCAGCCGCGGGAGGGGCGTTGAGGAGACCCAGTACTTC
>TRBJ2-7|TRBV9|TRBD2
CASSVGSGPYEQYF
TGTGCCAGCAGCGTAGGTAGCGGGCCCTACGAGCAGTACTTC
>TRBJ1-1|TRBV19|-
CASSIGDTNTEAFF
TGTGCCAGTAGTATAGGGGACACGAACACTGAAGCTTTCTTT
>TRBJ2-5|TRBV9|TRBD2
CASSVRETPQETQYF
TGTGCCAGCAGCGTGCGGGAGACCCCACAAGAGACCCAGTACTTC